This T cell receptor (beta chain) stems from a study of blood T cell repertoires in COVID-19. As for the study in general: T cells, B-cell-depleted T cells, or PBMCs supplied cDNA or gDNA.

Germline V gene sequence: CDR1 MGHRA, CDR2 YSYEKL. V dropped 1 base and J dropped 0 bases, with 10 bases sitting between them. There are 16 residues in the CDR3. Data came from immunoSEQ multiplex PCR; TCRdb stores just in-frame clones and leaves some out. The top ten clones hold around 15% of a sample with about 88,000 clones, around 85% of them seen once. This clonotype was obtained from an older woman with acute or convalescent COVID-19. This chain links TRBV4-1 with TRBJ2-1; a weak D match, TRBD2 (6 bases). Input material: peripheral blood. CDR3 protein: CASSQVVGSSYNEQFF. CDR3 sequence (DNA): TGCGCCAGCAGCCAAGTAGTCGGGAGCTCCTACAATGAGCAGTTCTTC.